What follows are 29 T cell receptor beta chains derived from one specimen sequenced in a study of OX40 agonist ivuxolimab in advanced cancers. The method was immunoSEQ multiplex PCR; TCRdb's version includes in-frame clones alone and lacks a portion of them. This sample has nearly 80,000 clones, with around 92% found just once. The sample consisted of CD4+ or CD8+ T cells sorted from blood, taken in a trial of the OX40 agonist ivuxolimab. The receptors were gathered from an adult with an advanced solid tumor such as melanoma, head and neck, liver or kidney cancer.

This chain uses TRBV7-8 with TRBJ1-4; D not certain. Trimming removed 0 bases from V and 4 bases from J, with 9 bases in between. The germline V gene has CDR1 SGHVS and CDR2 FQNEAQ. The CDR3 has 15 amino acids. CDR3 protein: CASSLAGKRNEKLFF. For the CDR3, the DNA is TGTGCCAGCAGCTTAGCTGGCAAACGTAATGAAAAACTGTTTTTT.

CDR3 in amino acids: CASSLGAGNNQPQHF. The CDR3 DNA reads as TGTGCCAGCAGCTTAGGGGCGGGTAACAATCAGCCCCAGCATTTT. The chain recombines TRBV7-9 with TRBJ1-5; no clear D. CDR3 length equals 15 residues. CDR1 is SEHNR and CDR2 is FQNEAQ in the germline V gene (reference sequence). V was cut by 1 base and J by 3 bases, with 10 bases left in between.

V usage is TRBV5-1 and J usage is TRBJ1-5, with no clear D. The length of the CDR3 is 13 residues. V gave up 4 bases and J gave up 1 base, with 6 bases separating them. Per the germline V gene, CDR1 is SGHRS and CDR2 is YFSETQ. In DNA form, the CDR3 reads TGCGCCAGCAGCCGAGACAGCAATCAGCCCCAGCATTTT. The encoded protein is CASSRDSNQPQHF.

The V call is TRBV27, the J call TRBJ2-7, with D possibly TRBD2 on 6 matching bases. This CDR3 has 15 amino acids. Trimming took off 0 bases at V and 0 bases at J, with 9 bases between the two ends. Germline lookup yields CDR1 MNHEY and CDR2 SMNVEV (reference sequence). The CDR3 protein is CASSLSRDSSYEQYF. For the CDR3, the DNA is TGTGCCAGCAGTTTATCCCGGGACTCCTCCTACGAGCAGTACTTC.

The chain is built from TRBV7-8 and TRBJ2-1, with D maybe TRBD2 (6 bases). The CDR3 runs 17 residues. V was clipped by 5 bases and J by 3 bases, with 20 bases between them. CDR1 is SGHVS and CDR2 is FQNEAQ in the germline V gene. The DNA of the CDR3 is TGTGCCAGCAGCCGACAGTGGCGGGATCGCATCTACAATGAGCAGTTCTTC. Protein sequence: CASSRQWRDRIYNEQFF.

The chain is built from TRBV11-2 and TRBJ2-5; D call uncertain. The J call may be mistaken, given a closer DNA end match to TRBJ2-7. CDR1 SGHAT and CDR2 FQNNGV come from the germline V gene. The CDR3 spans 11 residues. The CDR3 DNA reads TGTGCCAGCAGCCGGAACTACGAGCAGTACTTC. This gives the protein CASSRNYEQYF.

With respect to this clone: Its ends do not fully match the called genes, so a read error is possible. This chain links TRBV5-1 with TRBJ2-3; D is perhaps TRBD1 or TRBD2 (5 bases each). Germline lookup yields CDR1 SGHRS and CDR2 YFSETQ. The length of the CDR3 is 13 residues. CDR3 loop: CASKMDLGDTQYF. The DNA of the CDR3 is TGCGCCAGCAAAATGGACTTGGGGGATACGCAGTATTTC.

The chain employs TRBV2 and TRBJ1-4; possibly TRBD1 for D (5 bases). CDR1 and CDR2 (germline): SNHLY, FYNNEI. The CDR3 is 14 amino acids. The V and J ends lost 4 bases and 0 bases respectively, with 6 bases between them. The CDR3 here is CASSVGATNEKLFF. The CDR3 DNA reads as TGTGCCAGCAGTGTGGGGGCAACTAATGAAAAACTGTTTTTT. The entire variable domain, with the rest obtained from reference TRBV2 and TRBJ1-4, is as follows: EPEVTQTPSHQVTQMGQEVILRCVPISNHLYFYWYRQILGQKVEFLVSFYNNEISEKSEIFDDQFSVERPDGSNFTLKIRSTKLEDSAMYFCASSVGATNEKLFFGSGTQLSVL.

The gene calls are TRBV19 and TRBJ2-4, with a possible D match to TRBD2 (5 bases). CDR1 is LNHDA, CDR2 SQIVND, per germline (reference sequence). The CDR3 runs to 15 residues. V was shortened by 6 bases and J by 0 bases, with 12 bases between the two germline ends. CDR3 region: CASRAGGLAKNIQYF. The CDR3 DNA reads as TGTGCCAGTAGGGCGGGCGGGCTAGCCAAAAACATTCAGTACTTC.

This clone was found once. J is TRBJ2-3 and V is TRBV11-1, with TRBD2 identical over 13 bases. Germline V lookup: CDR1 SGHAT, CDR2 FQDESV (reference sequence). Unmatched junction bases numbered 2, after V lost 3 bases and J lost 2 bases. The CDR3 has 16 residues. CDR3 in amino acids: CASSFGTSGITDTQYF. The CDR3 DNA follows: TGTGCCAGCAGCTTCGGGACTAGCGGGATCACAGATACGCAGTATTTT. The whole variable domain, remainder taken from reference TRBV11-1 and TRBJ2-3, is EAEVAQSPRYKITEKSQAVAFWCDPISGHATLYWYRQILGQGPELLVQFQDESVVDDSQLPKDRFSAERLKGVDSTLKIQPAELGDSAMYLCASSFGTSGITDTQYFGPGTRLTVL.

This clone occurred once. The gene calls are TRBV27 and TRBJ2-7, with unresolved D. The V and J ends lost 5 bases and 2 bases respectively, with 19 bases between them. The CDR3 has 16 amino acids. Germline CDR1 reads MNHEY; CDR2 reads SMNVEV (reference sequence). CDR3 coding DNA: TGTGCCAGCAGTCTCATTAGGTTCGGTACCCCCTACGAGCAGTACTTC. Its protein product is CASSLIRFGTPYEQYF.

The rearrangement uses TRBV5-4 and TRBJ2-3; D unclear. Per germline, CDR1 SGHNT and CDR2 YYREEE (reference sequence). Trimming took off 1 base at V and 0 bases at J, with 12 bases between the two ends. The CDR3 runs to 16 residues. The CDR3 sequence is CASSLMVGSSTDTQYF. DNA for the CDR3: TGTGCCAGCAGCTTGATGGTCGGATCTAGCACAGATACGCAGTATTTT.

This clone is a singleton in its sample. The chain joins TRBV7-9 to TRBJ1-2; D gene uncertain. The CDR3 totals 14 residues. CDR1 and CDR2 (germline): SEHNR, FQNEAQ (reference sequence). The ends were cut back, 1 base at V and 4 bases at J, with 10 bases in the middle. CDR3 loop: CASSLVPESYGYTF. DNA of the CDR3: TGTGCCAGCAGCTTAGTACCGGAAAGCTATGGCTACACCTTC.

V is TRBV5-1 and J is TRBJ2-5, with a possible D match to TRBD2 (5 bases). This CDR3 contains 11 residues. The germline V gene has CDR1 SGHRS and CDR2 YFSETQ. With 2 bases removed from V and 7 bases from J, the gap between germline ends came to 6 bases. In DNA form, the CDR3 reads TGCGCCAGCAGCTTCGCGGGGACCCAGTACTTC. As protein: CASSFAGTQYF.

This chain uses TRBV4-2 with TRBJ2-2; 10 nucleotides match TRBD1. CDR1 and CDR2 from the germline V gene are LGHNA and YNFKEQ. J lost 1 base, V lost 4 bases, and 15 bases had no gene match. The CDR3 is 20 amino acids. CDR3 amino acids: CASSPLEGQGYYVNTGELFF. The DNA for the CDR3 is TGTGCCAGCAGCCCCCTAGAGGGACAGGGGTATTACGTGAACACCGGGGAGCTGTTTTTT.

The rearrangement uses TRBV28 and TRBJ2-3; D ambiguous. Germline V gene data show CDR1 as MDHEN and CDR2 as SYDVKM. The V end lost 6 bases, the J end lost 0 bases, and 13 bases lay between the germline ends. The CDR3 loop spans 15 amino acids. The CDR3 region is CASRPRSPSTDTQYF. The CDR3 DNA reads TGTGCCAGCAGACCGCGGTCTCCTAGCACAGATACGCAGTATTTT.

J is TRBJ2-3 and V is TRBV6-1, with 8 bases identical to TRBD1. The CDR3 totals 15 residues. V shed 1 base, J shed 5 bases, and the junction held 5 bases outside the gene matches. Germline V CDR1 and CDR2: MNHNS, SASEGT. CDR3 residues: CASSEGTGFVDTQYF. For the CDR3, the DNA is TGTGCCAGCAGTGAAGGGACAGGGTTCGTAGATACGCAGTATTTT.

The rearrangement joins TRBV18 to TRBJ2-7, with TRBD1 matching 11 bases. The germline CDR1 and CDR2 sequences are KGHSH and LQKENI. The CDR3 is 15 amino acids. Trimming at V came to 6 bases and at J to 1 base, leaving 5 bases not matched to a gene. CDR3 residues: CASSLGQGVSYEQYF. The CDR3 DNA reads TGTGCCAGCTCGTTGGGACAGGGGGTTTCCTACGAGCAGTACTTC.

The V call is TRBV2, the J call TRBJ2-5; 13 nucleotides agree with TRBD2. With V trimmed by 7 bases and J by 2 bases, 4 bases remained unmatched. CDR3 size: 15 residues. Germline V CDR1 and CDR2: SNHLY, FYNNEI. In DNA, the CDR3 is TGTGCCAGCAAGGGACTAGCGGGGACTCAAGAGACCCAGTACTTC. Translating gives CASKGLAGTQETQYF.

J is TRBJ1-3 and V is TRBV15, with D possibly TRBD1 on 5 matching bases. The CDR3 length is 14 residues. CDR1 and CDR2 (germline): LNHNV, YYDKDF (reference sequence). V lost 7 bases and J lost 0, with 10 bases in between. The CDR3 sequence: CATTVGGSGNTIYF. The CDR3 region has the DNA TGTGCCACCACCGTCGGGGGCTCTGGAAACACCATATATTTT.

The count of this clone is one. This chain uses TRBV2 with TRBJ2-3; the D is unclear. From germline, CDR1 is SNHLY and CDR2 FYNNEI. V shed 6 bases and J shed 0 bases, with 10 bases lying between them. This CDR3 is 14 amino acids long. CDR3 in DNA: TGTGCCAGCAGACGAGGAACTAGCACAGATACGCAGTATTTT. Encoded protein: CASRRGTSTDTQYF.

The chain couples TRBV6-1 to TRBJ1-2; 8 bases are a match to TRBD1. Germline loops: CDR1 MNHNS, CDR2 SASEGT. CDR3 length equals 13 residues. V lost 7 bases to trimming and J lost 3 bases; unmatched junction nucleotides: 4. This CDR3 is CASTQQGDYGYTF. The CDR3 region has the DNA TGTGCCAGCACCCAACAGGGGGACTATGGCTACACCTTC.

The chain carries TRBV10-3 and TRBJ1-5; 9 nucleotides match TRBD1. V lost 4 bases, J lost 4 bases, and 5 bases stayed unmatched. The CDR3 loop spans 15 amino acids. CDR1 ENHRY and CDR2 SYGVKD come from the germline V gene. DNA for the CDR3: TGTGCCATCAGTGCGACAGGGGGACGTAATCAGCCCCAGCATTTT. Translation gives CAISATGGRNQPQHF.

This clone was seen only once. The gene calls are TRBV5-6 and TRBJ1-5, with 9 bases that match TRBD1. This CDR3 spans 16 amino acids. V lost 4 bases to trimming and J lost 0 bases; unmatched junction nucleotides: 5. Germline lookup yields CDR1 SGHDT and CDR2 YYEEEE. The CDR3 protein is CASSAGQGFSNQPQHF. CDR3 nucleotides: TGTGCCAGCAGCGCGGGACAGGGCTTTAGCAATCAGCCCCAGCATTTT.

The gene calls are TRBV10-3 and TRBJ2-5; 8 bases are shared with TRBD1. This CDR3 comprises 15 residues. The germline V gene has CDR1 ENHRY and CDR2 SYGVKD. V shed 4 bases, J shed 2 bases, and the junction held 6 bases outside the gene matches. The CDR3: CAISGSQGAQETQYF. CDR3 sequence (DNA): TGTGCCATCAGTGGGAGTCAGGGGGCACAAGAGACCCAGTACTTC.

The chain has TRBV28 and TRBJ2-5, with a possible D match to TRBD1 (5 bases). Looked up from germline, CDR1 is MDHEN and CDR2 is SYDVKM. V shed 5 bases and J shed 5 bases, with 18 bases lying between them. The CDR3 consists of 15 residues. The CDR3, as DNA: TGTGCCAGCAGTACCGGAACAGGTGCTAGGGAGACCCAGTACTTC. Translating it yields CASSTGTGARETQYF. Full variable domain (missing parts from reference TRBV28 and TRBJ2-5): DVKVTQSSRYLVKRTGEKVFLECVQDMDHENMFWYRQDPGLGLRLIYFSYDVKMKEKGDIPEGYSVSREKKERFSLILESASTNQTSMYLCASSTGTGARETQYFGPGTRLLVL.

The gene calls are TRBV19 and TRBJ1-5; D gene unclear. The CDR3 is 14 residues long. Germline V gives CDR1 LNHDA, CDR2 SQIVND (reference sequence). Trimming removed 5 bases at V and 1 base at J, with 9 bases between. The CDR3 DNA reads TGTGCCAGTAGTCGTATGGCGAGCAATCAGCCCCAGCATTTT. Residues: CASSRMASNQPQHF.

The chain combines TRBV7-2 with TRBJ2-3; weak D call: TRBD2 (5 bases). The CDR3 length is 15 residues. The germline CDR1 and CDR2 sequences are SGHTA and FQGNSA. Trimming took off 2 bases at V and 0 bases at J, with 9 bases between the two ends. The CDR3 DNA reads TGTGCCAGCAGCTTACAGCGGAGTAGCACAGATACGCAGTATTTT. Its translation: CASSLQRSSTDTQYF. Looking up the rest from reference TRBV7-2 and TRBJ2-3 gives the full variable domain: GAGVSQSPSNKVTEKGKDVELRCDPISGHTALYWYRQSLGQGLEFLIYFQGNSAPDKSGLPSDRFSAERTGGSVSTLTIQRTQQEDSAVYLCASSLQRSSTDTQYFGPGTRLTVL.

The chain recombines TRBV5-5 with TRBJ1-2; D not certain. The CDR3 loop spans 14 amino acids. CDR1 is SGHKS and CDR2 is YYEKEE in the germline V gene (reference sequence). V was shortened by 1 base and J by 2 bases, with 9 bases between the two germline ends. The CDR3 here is CASSLTRENYGYTF. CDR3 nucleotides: TGTGCCAGCAGCTTGACACGGGAAAACTATGGCTACACCTTC.